These T cell receptor beta chains were read from a single sample in a study of T cells in Graves' hyperthyroidism and ophthalmopathy. One entry per CDR3 protein results from TCRdb running MiXCR on the multiplex PCR reads. The data show 600,000 or so distinct CDR3 sequences, with about half seen just once and 8% to 8.5% held by the top ten. Source material: peripheral blood or thyroid tissue (not recorded which). These receptors all come from a woman under 30 with Graves' hyperthyroidism. CDR3s include the opening cysteine and the closing phenylalanine or tryptophan. The D gene is left open where the match is weak. Clone sizes are given selectively: once, few, many, or a class where the clone is expanded.

>TRBV20-1|TRBJ2-2|.|.
CSARVPNTGELFF
TGCAGTGCTAGAGTGCCGAACACCGGGGAGCTGTTTTTT
>TRBV2|TRBJ1-5|.|.
CASGVNQPQHF
TGTGCCAGCGGAGTTAATCAGCCCCAGCATTTT
>TRBV7-2|TRBJ2-5|.|TRBD1
CASSPSGQEGRETQYF
TGTGCCAGCAGCCCTTCGGGACAGGAGGGTCGGGAGACCCAGTACTTC
>TRBV10-3|TRBJ2-5|.|TRBD2
CASSSPGSGSSETQYF
TGTGCCAGCAGTTCCCCAGGTAGCGGGAGTTCTGAGACCCAGTACTTC
>TRBV29-1|TRBJ2-7|many|.
CSVEGRGLNEQYF
TGCAGCGTTGAAGGCAGGGGATTGAACGAGCAGTACTTC
>TRBV24-1|TRBJ1-2|once|.
CATSDSSVWGYGYTF
TGTGCCACCAGTGATTCGTCGGTTTGGGGCTATGGCTACACCTTC
>TRBV19|TRBJ2-7|.|.
CASSTTANYEQYF
TGTGCCAGTAGTACTACAGCTAATTACGAGCAGTACTTC
>TRBV20-1|TRBJ2-7|few|TRBD2
CSAPTSGNPYEQYF
TGCAGTGCCCCGACTAGCGGGAATCCGTACGAGCAGTACTTC
>TRBV2|TRBJ1-3|few|TRBD1
CASKETGVFSGNTIYF
TGTGCCAGCAAAGAAACAGGGGTTTTCTCTGGAAACACCATATATTTT
>TRBV7-7|TRBJ2-5|.|TRBD1
CASSQVSTGGETQYF
TGCGCCAGCAGCCAAGTAAGCACAGGGGGAGAGACCCAGTACTTC
>TRBV20-1|TRBJ1-1|.|.
CSARDFESVGPEAFF
TGCAGTGCTAGAGATTTTGAGAGCGTAGGTCCTGAAGCTTTCTTT
>TRBV7-2|TRBJ2-7|many|.
CASSFPNSTYEQYF
TGTGCCAGCAGCTTCCCGAATAGCACCTACGAGCAGTACTTC
>TRBV7-8|TRBJ2-7|.|TRBD2
CASSFPQGLVGSYEQYF
TGTGCCAGCAGCTTTCCTCAAGGACTAGTAGGGTCCTACGAGCAGTACTTC
>TRBV2|TRBJ1-1|few|.
CAAGQLTTEAFF
TGTGCTGCGGGGCAGCTGACCACTGAAGCTTTCTTT
>TRBV7-9|TRBJ2-2|.|.
CASSVEAGNTGELFF
TGTGCCAGCAGCGTTGAGGCAGGAAACACCGGGGAGCTGTTTTTT
>TRBV11-1|TRBJ2-7|.|TRBD2
CASSRTSSGQTYEQYF
TGTGCCAGCAGCCGCACAAGTAGCGGGCAGACCTACGAGCAGTACTTC
>TRBV20-1|TRBJ1-5|.|.
CSGEDGDRPQHF
TGCAGCGGAGAAGACGGCGACAGGCCCCAGCATTTT
>TRBV10-2|TRBJ2-2|.|.
CASRTGTPSGGELFF
TGCGCCAGCAGGACCGGGACTCCCTCTGGCGGGGAGCTGTTTTTT
>TRBV6-1|TRBJ1-1|.|.
CASNEPGGTEAFF
TGTGCCAGCAACGAACCGGGGGGCACTGAAGCTTTCTTT
>TRBV10-3|TRBJ2-7|.|.
CASSPGTNDYEQYF
TGTGCCAGCAGCCCCGGGACCAACGACTACGAGCAGTACTTC
>TRBV29-1|TRBJ2-7|many|TRBD1
CSVERTGSYEQYF
TGCAGCGTAGAGAGGACAGGCTCCTACGAGCAGTACTTC
>TRBV7-2|TRBJ1-2|.|.
CASSPLTGALGYTF
TGTGCCAGCAGCCCGTTAACGGGGGCTCTTGGCTACACCTTC
>TRBV5-4|TRBJ1-5|.|.
CASSLSAGANQPQHF
TGTGCCAGCAGCTTGAGTGCTGGGGCCAATCAGCCCCAGCATTTT
>TRBV6-1|TRBJ2-7|many|.
CASSEALEQYF
TGCGCCAGCAGTGAAGCGCTCGAGCAGTACTTC
>TRBV7-9|TRBJ1-2|.|.
CASSLLSGYTF
TGTGCCAGCAGCTTATTGAGTGGCTACACCTTC
>TRBV7-2|TRBJ2-2|.|.
CASSEERNANTGELFF
TGTGCCAGCAGCGAAGAAAGAAACGCGAACACCGGGGAGCTGTTTTTT
>TRBV10-1|TRBJ2-5|many|.
CASSESTETQYF
TGCGCCAGCAGTGAGTCGACAGAGACCCAGTACTTC
>TRBV7-9|TRBJ1-1|few|.
CASSPRPLNTEAFF
TGTGCCAGCAGCCCCCGTCCTTTGAACACTGAAGCTTTCTTT
>TRBV10-3|TRBJ1-1|medium-sized|.
CAISESRNTEAFF
TGTGCCATCAGTGAGTCGAGGAACACTGAAGCTTTCTTT
>TRBV7-2|TRBJ2-7|.|.
CASSQGPRGRASDYEQYF
TGCGCCAGCAGCCAAGGGCCTAGGGGCCGGGCATCGGACTACGAGCAGTACTTC
>TRBV2|TRBJ2-2|few|TRBD1
CASIGQESTGELFF
TGTGCCAGCATTGGACAGGAAAGCACCGGGGAGCTGTTTTTT
>TRBV20-1|TRBJ2-7|.|TRBD2
CSAREGTSGEQYF
TGCAGTGCTAGAGAGGGGACTAGTGGCGAGCAGTACTTC
>TRBV11-2|TRBJ2-7|.|.
CASSLELGGLEQYF
TGTGCCAGCAGCCTCGAACTGGGTGGGCTCGAGCAGTACTTC
>TRBV25-1|TRBJ2-7|.|.
CASQVGYEQYF
TGTGCCAGCCAGGTCGGGTACGAGCAGTACTTC
>TRBV7-8|TRBJ1-3|.|.
CASSEDLFSGNTIYF
TGTGCCAGCAGCGAGGACCTCTTCTCTGGAAACACCATATATTTT
>TRBV7-6|TRBJ2-5|many|.
CASSLEVTGGQETQYF
TGTGCCAGCAGCTTAGAAGTGACAGGAGGTCAAGAGACCCAGTACTTC
>TRBV25-1|TRBJ1-4|.|TRBD1
CASSLPDRDEKLFF
TGCGCCAGCAGCCTCCCGGACAGGGACGAAAAACTGTTTTTT
>TRBV2|TRBJ2-5|.|.
CASIPGQETQYF
TGTGCCAGCATTCCGGGACAAGAGACCCAGTACTTC
>TRBV12-3/TRBV12-4|TRBJ1-2|few|TRBD1
CASSSLGQAANYGYTF
TGTGCCAGCAGTTCTTTGGGACAGGCAGCTAACTATGGCTACACCTTC
>TRBV19|TRBJ1-2|few|TRBD1
CASSWTGQPYGYTF
TGTGCCAGTAGCTGGACAGGGCAACCCTATGGCTACACCTTC